This entry is about one T cell receptor (beta chain). Its antigen is currently unknown. This sample stems from a study of CXCR3-negative and CXCR3-positive naive CD8 T cells. The method, 5' RACE with UMI labels, was used to prepare the TRB cDNA libraries. Reanalyzing the 5' RACE reads, TCRdb keeps one entry per CDR3 protein, without DNA. Its table lists about 7,700 distinct CDR3 sequences. Study outcomes and limitations: Researchers report CXCR3 expression partially decreased after cryopreservation, with fresh PBMCs used in most assays. CXCR3-positive naive cells carried more hydrophobic TRB CDR3s than CXCR3-negative naive cells did. CXCR3-negative and CXCR3-positive naive cells shared comparable TRBV-TRBJ usage, but memory cells did not.

Germline V gene sequence: CDR1 SGHKS, CDR2 YYEKEE (reference sequence). The CDR3 has 14 residues. What was sequenced was naive CXCR3+ CD8+ T cells from blood. Subset specified: CD45RO-CCR7+CD27+CD95- naive CD8+ T cells expressing CXCR3 (TNR3+). This clonotype was sampled from a human donor in good health. Some clones in this sample may be carry-over from other donors' samples. The chain links TRBV5-5 to TRBJ1-1. The CDR3 is CASSLVRLNTEAFF.